This entry describes one T cell receptor (beta chain). The sample belongs to a study of blood T cell repertoires in COVID-19. Germline CDR1 reads ENHRY; CDR2 reads SYGVKD. Trimming removed 2 bases from V and 2 bases from J; junction bases left unmatched: 5. The CDR3 extends over 15 amino acids. Some clones are missing from TCRdb's copy, which holds only in-frame ones; the method was immunoSEQ multiplex PCR. The sample lists roughly 440,000 clones, approximately 88% occurring once. The sequenced sample consisted of peripheral blood. This clonotype was sampled from a woman in her forties or fifties with COVID-19, enrolled during active disease. The chain joins TRBV10-3 to TRBJ2-5; 7 bases map to TRBD2. CDR3 nucleotides: TGTGCCATCAGTGAGCCGGGACTACCACAAGAGACCCAGTACTTC. This translates into CAISEPGLPQETQYF.